This T cell receptor (beta chain) is from a study of blood T cell repertoires in COVID-19. For this clone: The same CDR3 is also encoded by other DNA sequences in this sample.

Authors' data handling: Cell counts per sample came from amplifying reference gene primers. Here immunoSEQ multiplex PCR was the method, and the copy in TCRdb shows in-frame clones only, minus some. V and J calls and clone size are as listed in that table; D and trimming were resolved from the DNA. The sample contains approximately 84,000 clones, roughly 80% of which appear only once. The germline CDR1 and CDR2 sequences are MNHNS and SASEGT. With V trimmed by 0 bases and J by 6 bases, 3 bases remained unmatched. CDR3 length: 14 residues. The chain couples TRBV6-1 to TRBJ2-3; TRBD2 matches at 7 bases. This TCR was recovered from a human donor in a cohort sampled during active COVID-19. Sequencing was performed on peripheral blood. The CDR3 is CASSEAGGWDTQYF. The CDR3 region has the DNA TGTGCCAGCAGTGAAGCGGGGGGGTGGGATACGCAGTATTTT.